This passage covers 17 T cell receptor beta chains from one sample sequenced in a study of shared T cell receptors in the human thymus. Assay: immunoSEQ multiplex PCR; the TCRdb copy retains only in-frame clones and omits some. The top ten hold around 0.0094% of the sample, which has 700,000 or so clones, roughly 85% seen once. This sample was shared with a second study, whose subject was human thymus T cells.

The material sequenced was thymocytes. Every receptor here comes from a girl less than two years old with a congenital heart defect.

This chain uses TRBV5-1 with TRBJ2-1; perhaps TRBD1 as D (5 bases). The germline V gene has CDR1 SGHRS and CDR2 YFSETQ. V gave up 5 bases and J gave up 0 bases, with 15 bases separating them. The CDR3 consists of 16 residues. The CDR3 is CASRPRQTVSYNEQFF. The DNA for the CDR3 is TGCGCCAGCAGACCGAGACAGACTGTCTCCTACAATGAGCAGTTCTTC.

The CDR3: CASSSITPRGRSDTGELFF. CDR3 in DNA: TGTGCCAGCAGCTCGATAACCCCCCGGGGGAGAAGCGACACCGGGGAGCTGTTTTTT. V is TRBV5-4 and J is TRBJ2-2; D is possibly TRBD2 (6 bases). Germline V gene data show CDR1 as SGHNT and CDR2 as YYREEE (reference sequence). The V gene lost 3 bases and the J gene lost 3 bases, with 24 bases spanning the gap. The CDR3 loop spans 19 amino acids.

The V call is TRBV5-1, the J call TRBJ2-1; 15 nucleotides align to TRBD2. The junction had 4 bases not matched to a gene; V was cut back by 3 bases and J by 0 bases. The CDR3 consists of 18 residues. Germline V lookup: CDR1 SGHRS, CDR2 YFSETQ. In DNA form, the CDR3 reads TGCGCCAGCAGCTGGGGACTAGCGGGGGGTATCTCCTACAATGAGCAGTTCTTC. It specifies CASSWGLAGGISYNEQFF.

The V gene is TRBV4-1, the J gene TRBJ1-2; 7 bases map to TRBD1. The CDR3 extends over 16 amino acids. V gave up 4 bases and J gave up 4 bases; unmatched junction bases: 12. CDR1 is MGHRA, CDR2 YSYEKL, per germline. In DNA, the CDR3 is TGCGCCAGCAGCCGGGACAGCGTCCGACCATTCTATGGCTACACCTTC. It yields the protein CASSRDSVRPFYGYTF.

The chain is built from TRBV7-3 and TRBJ2-3; the D gene is possibly TRBD1 (5 bases). Germline CDR1 is SGHTA and CDR2 is FQGTGA. V was cut by 0 bases and J by 3 bases, with 10 bases left in between. CDR3 length: 15 residues. In DNA, the CDR3 is TGTGCCAGCAGCTTAACCCCTAGGGGAACAGATACGCAGTATTTT. Residues: CASSLTPRGTDTQYF.

The chain is built from TRBV4-3 and TRBJ1-2, with TRBD1 matching over 8 bases. CDR1 and CDR2 (germline): LGHNA, YSLEER. The J segment lost 6 bases and the V segment lost 2 bases, leaving 23 bases of the junction unmatched. The CDR3 length is 20 residues. The CDR3 region is CASSQNPSKQGENDTNGYTF. In DNA, the CDR3 is TGCGCCAGCAGCCAAAACCCCTCCAAACAGGGGGAGAATGATACTAATGGCTACACCTTC.

This chain connects TRBV14 to TRBJ1-2; D is ambiguous. The CDR3 totals 16 residues. V shed 0 bases and J shed 4 bases, with 15 bases lying between them. CDR1 SGHDN and CDR2 FVKESK come from the germline V gene. CDR3 sequence reads: CASSQESNGLLYGYTF. In DNA, the CDR3 is TGTGCCAGCAGCCAAGAATCCAACGGACTCCTCTATGGCTACACCTTC.

A remark on this clone: This sample includes further DNA sequences coding for the same CDR3. The rearrangement uses TRBV2 and TRBJ1-6, with D perhaps TRBD1 (6 bases). CDR1 and CDR2 (germline): SNHLY, FYNNEI. This CDR3 is 20 amino acids long. V was cut by 8 bases and J by 8 bases, with 34 bases left in between. In DNA form, the CDR3 reads TGTGCCAGCGGGACAAGAACCCTAGACCCACCTCATCTAACGGATTCACCCCTCCACTTT. This sequence encodes CASGTRTLDPPHLTDSPLHF.

V is TRBV15 and J is TRBJ2-6; 7 bases agree with TRBD2. Germline V gene data show CDR1 as LNHNV and CDR2 as YYDKDF (reference sequence). Germline trimming cut 1 base from V and 4 bases from J; bases unmatched to any gene: 4. The CDR3 extends over 16 amino acids. CDR3 bases: TGTGCCACCAGCAGAGCGGCGGGGGACGGGGCCAACGTCCTGACTTTC. It translates to CATSRAAGDGANVLTF.

V usage is TRBV5-1 and J usage is TRBJ2-1, with 9 bases identical to TRBD1. Germline lookup yields CDR1 SGHRS and CDR2 YFSETQ. This CDR3 is built from 16 residues. V lost 4 bases, J lost 2 bases, and 7 bases stayed unmatched. CDR3 bases: TGCGCCAGCAGCCCTGGGGGGACAGGGCCCTACAATGAGCAGTTCTTC. This gives the protein CASSPGGTGPYNEQFF.

The chain links TRBV10-3 to TRBJ2-7; 10 bases are shared with TRBD1. CDR1 is ENHRY and CDR2 is SYGVKD in the germline V gene. Trimming at V came to 0 bases and at J to 7 bases, leaving 15 bases not matched to a gene. The CDR3 sequence is 18 residues long. The CDR3 bases are TGTGCCATCAGTGAGTCCTTTGGAACGGGACAGGGGATAGGGGAGCAGTACTTC. Residues: CAISESFGTGQGIGEQYF.

The rearrangement joins TRBV2 to TRBJ2-3; D is possibly TRBD2 (6 bases). Per the germline V gene, CDR1 is SNHLY and CDR2 is FYNNEI. The CDR3 totals 18 residues. V was clipped by 8 bases and J by 0 bases, with 24 bases between them. CDR3 in amino acids: CASSGGDVPVSSTDTQYF. The CDR3 nucleotides are TGTGCCAGCTCAGGAGGGGATGTCCCTGTCTCAAGCACAGATACGCAGTATTTT.

The chain couples TRBV27 to TRBJ2-5; the D gene is possibly TRBD1 (5 bases). The CDR3 covers 14 residues. The germline gives CDR1 MNHEY, CDR2 SMNVEV (reference sequence). The V gene lost 6 bases and the J gene lost 5 bases, with 16 bases spanning the gap. CDR3 in DNA: TGTGCCAGCAGCCCAAGGGGTGGGGTGGAGACCCAGTACTTC. It yields the protein CASSPRGGVETQYF.

The chain uses TRBV5-6 and TRBJ2-5; TRBD2 might be the D (6 bases). In germline, CDR1 is SGHDT, CDR2 YYEEEE. Trimming cost V 4 bases and J 4 bases, with 20 bases left between them. The CDR3 length is 16 residues. The CDR3 region has the DNA TGTGCCAGCAGCCCAGTAACGGGGGTAGTTCGAGAGACCCAGTACTTC. Protein sequence: CASSPVTGVVRETQYF.

The V and J genes are TRBV6-1 and TRBJ1-1; no definite D call. V was pared by 2 bases and J by 4 bases, with 17 bases between. The CDR3 totals 16 residues. CDR1 is MNHNS, CDR2 SASEGT, per germline. CDR3 loop: CASSEIGAQRGTEAFF. The DNA of the CDR3 is TGTGCCAGCAGTGAAATCGGTGCTCAGCGGGGCACTGAAGCTTTCTTT.

The chain couples TRBV19 to TRBJ2-7; D is undetermined. The CDR3 is 15 amino acids. V was clipped by 2 bases and J by 2 bases, with 13 bases between them. Per the germline V gene, CDR1 is LNHDA and CDR2 is SQIVND (reference sequence). In DNA form, the CDR3 reads TGTGCCAGTAGTATATTCCCTCTACCCCCCTACGAGCAGTACTTC. Translated, it gives CASSIFPLPPYEQYF.

This rearrangement joins TRBV6-1 to TRBJ1-6; D ambiguous. This CDR3 is 15 amino acids long. V lost 6 bases and J 6 bases, leaving 15 bases between the germline ends. CDR1 MNHNS and CDR2 SASEGT come from the germline V gene. The CDR3, as DNA: TGTGCCAGCAGCCCTAGGTCTATTGGTAATTCACCCCTCCACTTT. Its protein product is CASSPRSIGNSPLHF.